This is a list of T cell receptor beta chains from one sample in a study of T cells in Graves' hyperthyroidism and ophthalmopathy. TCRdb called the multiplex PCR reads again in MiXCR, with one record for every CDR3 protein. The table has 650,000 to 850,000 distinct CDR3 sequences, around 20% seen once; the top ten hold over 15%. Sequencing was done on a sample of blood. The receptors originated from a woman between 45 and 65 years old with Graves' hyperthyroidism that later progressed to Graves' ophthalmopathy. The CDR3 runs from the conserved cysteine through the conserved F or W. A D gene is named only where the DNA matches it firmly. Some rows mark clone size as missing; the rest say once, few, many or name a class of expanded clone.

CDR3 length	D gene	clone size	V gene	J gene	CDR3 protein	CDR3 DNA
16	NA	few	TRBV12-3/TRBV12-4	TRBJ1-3	CASTAPPNGKGNTIYF	TGTGCCAGCACCGCTCCCCCGAACGGTAAAGGAAACACCATATATTTT
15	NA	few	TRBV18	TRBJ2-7	CASSPPRGILYEQYF	TGTGCCAGCTCACCACCGAGAGGAATCCTCTACGAGCAGTACTTC
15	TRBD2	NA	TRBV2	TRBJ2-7	CASSPGLAGVTEQYF	TGTGCCAGCAGTCCGGGACTAGCGGGAGTCACCGAGCAGTACTTC
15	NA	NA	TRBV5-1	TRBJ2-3	CASSLAASLTDTQYF	TGCGCCAGCAGCTTGGCGGCTTCTCTCACAGATACGCAGTATTTT
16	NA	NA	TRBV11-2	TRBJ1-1	CASSFTVDRLNTEAFF	TGTGCCAGCAGCTTCACGGTTGACAGGCTGAACACTGAAGCTTTCTTT
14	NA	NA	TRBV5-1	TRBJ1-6	CASSLWGRNSPLHF	TGCGCCAGCAGCTTGTGGGGGAGGAATTCACCCCTCCACTTT
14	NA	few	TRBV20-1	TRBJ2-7	CSARDWALIYEQYF	TGCAGTGCTAGAGATTGGGCCTTGATATACGAGCAGTACTTC
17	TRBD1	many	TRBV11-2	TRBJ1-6	CASSLVGTGRWNSPLHF	TGTGCCAGCAGCTTAGTGGGGACAGGGAGGTGGAATTCACCCCTCCACTTT
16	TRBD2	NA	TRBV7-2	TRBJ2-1	CASSPSGVAGYNEQFF	TGTGCCAGCAGCCCTAGTGGGGTAGCGGGGTACAATGAGCAGTTCTTC
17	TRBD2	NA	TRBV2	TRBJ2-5	CASTRERGGQNQETQYF	TGTGCCAGCACTCGCGAGCGGGGGGGCCAAAACCAAGAGACCCAGTACTTC
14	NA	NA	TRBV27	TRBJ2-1	CASVRPGLNNEQFF	TGTGCCAGCGTCAGACCGGGCCTTAACAATGAGCAGTTCTTC
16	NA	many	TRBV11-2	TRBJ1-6	CASSLESGRGGSPLHF	TGTGCCAGCAGCTTAGAATCGGGCAGGGGCGGTTCACCCCTCCACTTT
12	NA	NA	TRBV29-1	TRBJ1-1	CSVEWQDTEAFF	TGCAGCGTTGAATGGCAGGACACTGAAGCTTTCTTT
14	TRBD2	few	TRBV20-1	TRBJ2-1	CSARRRGYYNEQFF	TGCAGTGCTAGAAGGCGGGGGTACTACAATGAGCAGTTCTTC
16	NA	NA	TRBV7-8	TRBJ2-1	CASSLWGESPYNEQFF	TGTGCCAGCAGCTTGTGGGGGGAGAGCCCCTACAATGAGCAGTTCTTC
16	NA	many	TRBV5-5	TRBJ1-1	CASTKSGRGMNTEAFF	TGTGCCAGCACCAAGTCGGGTCGGGGGATGAACACTGAAGCTTTCTTT
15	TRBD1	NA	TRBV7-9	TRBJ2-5	CASRGYGQDRETQYF	TGTGCCAGCAGAGGGTATGGACAGGATAGGGAGACCCAGTACTTC
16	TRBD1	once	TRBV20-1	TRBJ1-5	CSAFRQGAVGDQPQHF	TGCAGTGCTTTCCGACAGGGGGCTGTGGGGGATCAGCCCCAGCATTTT
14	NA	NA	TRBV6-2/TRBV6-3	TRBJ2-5	CASSYSGDGETQYF	TGTGCCAGCAGTTACTCCGGGGACGGGGAGACCCAGTACTTC
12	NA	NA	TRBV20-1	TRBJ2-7	CSARDYTYEQYF	TGCAGTGCTAGAGACTATACCTACGAGCAGTACTTC
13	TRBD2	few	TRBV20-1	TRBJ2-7	CSARTSGSNEQYF	TGCAGTGCTCGGACTAGCGGGAGCAACGAGCAGTACTTC
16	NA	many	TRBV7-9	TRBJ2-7	CASIDRPARVGYEQYF	TGTGCCAGCATCGACCGTCCGGCTCGGGTCGGCTACGAGCAGTACTTC
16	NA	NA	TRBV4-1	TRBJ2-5	CASSTRTVLTQETQYF	TGCGCCAGCAGCACACGGACAGTCCTTACCCAAGAGACCCAGTACTTC
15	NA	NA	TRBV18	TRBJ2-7	CASSPQSRPIYEQYF	TGTGCCAGCTCACCCCAAAGTAGACCAATTTACGAGCAGTACTTC
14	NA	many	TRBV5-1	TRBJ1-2	CASSLIQGLDGYTF	TGCGCCAGCAGCTTGATCCAGGGACTCGATGGCTACACCTTC
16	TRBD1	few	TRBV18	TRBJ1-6	CASSQGTGGVNSPLHF	TGTGCCAGCTCACAAGGGACAGGGGGCGTCAATTCACCCCTCCACTTT
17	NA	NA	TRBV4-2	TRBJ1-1	CASSQVISGRKNTEAFF	TGTGCCAGCAGCCAAGTAATTTCCGGAAGAAAGAACACTGAAGCTTTCTTT
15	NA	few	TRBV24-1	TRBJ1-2	CATSDPGRGAYGYTF	TGTGCCACCAGTGACCCAGGCCGGGGCGCCTATGGCTACACCTTC
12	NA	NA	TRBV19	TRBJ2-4	CASSIWGDIQYF	TGTGCCAGTAGTATATGGGGTGACATTCAGTACTTC
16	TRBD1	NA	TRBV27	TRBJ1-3	CASSGTGVPSGNTIYF	TGTGCCAGCAGTGGAACAGGGGTCCCCTCTGGAAACACCATATATTTT
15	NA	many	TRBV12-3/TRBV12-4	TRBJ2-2	CASSFYLRATGELFF	TGTGCCAGCAGTTTCTATTTGCGGGCCACCGGGGAGCTGTTTTTT
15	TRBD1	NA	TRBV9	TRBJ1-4	CASSPWTGSNEKLFF	TGTGCCAGCAGCCCCTGGACAGGATCTAATGAAAAACTGTTTTTT
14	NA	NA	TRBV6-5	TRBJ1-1	CASSFSPGDTEAFF	TGTGCCAGCAGTTTCTCTCCAGGGGACACTGAAGCTTTCTTT
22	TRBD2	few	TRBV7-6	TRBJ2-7	CASSLFGRISEQEAGGYYEQYF	TGTGCCAGCAGCTTATTTGGACGGATTTCTGAGCAGGAAGCGGGGGGATACTACGAGCAGTACTTC
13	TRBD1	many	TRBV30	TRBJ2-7	CAWSADRGYEQYF	TGTGCCTGGAGTGCGGACAGGGGCTACGAGCAGTACTTC
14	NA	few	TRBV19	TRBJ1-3	CASSIGLSGNTIYF	TGTGCCAGTAGTATCGGCCTGTCTGGAAACACCATATATTTT
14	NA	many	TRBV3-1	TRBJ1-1	CASTQVQGYGEAFF	TGTGCCAGCACCCAAGTTCAGGGGTATGGTGAAGCTTTCTTT
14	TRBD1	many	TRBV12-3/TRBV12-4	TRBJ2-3	CASSGDRSTDTQYF	TGTGCCAGCAGTGGGGACAGAAGCACAGATACGCAGTATTTT
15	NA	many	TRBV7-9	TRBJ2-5	CASSLVGRGMETQYF	TGTGCCAGCAGCTTAGTAGGCAGGGGCATGGAGACCCAGTACTTC
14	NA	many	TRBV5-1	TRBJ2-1	CASSFEGHNNEQFF	TGCGCCAGCAGCTTTGAGGGACACAACAATGAGCAGTTCTTC
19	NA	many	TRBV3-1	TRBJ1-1	CASSQDLLAGPQRNTEAFF	TGTGCCAGCAGCCAAGATCTTTTGGCAGGACCCCAGAGGAACACTGAAGCTTTCTTT
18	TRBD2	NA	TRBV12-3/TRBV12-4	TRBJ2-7	CASRVFEWAAGGPYEQYF	TGTGCCAGCAGAGTCTTTGAGTGGGCGGCGGGGGGGCCCTACGAGCAGTACTTC
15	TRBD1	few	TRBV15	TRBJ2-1	CATSGDRVSGNEQFF	TGTGCCACCAGCGGAGACAGGGTCTCGGGCAATGAGCAGTTCTTC
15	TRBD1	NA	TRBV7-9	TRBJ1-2	CASSSLQGALGGYTF	TGTGCCAGCAGCTCGCTACAGGGGGCGTTAGGAGGCTACACCTTC
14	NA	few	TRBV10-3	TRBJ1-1	CAISVGGGDTEAFF	TGTGCCATCAGCGTAGGGGGTGGCGACACTGAAGCTTTCTTT